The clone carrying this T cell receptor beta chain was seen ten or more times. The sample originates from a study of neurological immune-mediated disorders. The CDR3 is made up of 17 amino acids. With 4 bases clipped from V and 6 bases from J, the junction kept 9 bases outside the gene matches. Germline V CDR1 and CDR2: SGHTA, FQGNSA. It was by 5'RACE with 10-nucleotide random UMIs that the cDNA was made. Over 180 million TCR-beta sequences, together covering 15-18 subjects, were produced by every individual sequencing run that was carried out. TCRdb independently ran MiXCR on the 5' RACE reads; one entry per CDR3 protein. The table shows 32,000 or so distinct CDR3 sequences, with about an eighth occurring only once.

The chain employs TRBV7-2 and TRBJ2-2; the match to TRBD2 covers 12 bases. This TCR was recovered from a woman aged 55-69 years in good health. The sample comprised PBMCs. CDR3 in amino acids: CASSSTGLAGSSGELFF. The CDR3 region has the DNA TGTGCCAGCAGCTCCACCGGACTAGCGGGGTCCTCCGGGGAGCTGTTTTTT.